A selection of T cell receptor beta chains follows, all from one sample in a study of shared clonotypes between healthy human individuals. Produced via immunoSEQ multiplex PCR; TCRdb's table is partial and in-frame only. The table records approximately 980,000 clones, approximately 80% of them present only once. Material: memory CD4+ T cells sorted from blood. The receptor set was obtained from a man aged 18 to 30 in good health. Each CDR3 is given with its conserved first and last residue. A D gene is named only where the DNA matches it firmly. Where a row states a size, it is once, few, many or the class of an expanded clone; other rows omit it.

clone_size	v_call	j_call	d_call	cdr3_aa	cdr3_nt
.	TRBV5-1	TRBJ2-7	.	CASSLVIGHEQYF	TGCGCCAGCAGCTTGGTTATCGGCCACGAGCAGTACTTC
.	TRBV19	TRBJ1-1	.	CASSISGKITEAFF	TGTGCCAGTAGTATATCTGGGAAAATCACTGAAGCTTTCTTT
.	TRBV4-3	TRBJ2-1	TRBD2	CASSQSGRAYNEQFF	TGCGCCAGCAGCCAAAGCGGGAGGGCCTACAATGAGCAGTTCTTC
.	TRBV6-5	TRBJ1-4	.	CASSRPGGNEKLFF	TGTGCCAGCAGCCGACCCGGGGGGAACGAAAAACTGTTTTTT
.	TRBV5-6	TRBJ2-2	.	CASSLGQVWNTGELFF	TGTGCCAGCAGCTTGGGGCAGGTATGGAACACCGGGGAGCTGTTTTTT
.	TRBV5-1	TRBJ2-7	TRBD1	CASSLVSGTGYHEQYF	TGCGCCAGCAGCTTGGTCAGCGGGACAGGGTACCACGAGCAGTACTTC
.	TRBV30	TRBJ1-6	.	CAWQTATYNSPLHF	TGTGCCTGGCAGACGGCGACCTATAATTCACCCCTCCACTTT
.	TRBV19	TRBJ2-2	TRBD1	CATGSTGQGTGELFF	TGTGCCACCGGCTCCACGGGACAGGGCACCGGGGAGCTGTTTTTT
.	TRBV7-2	TRBJ2-7	.	CASSSDWIPYEQYF	TGTGCCAGCAGCTCCGACTGGATCCCCTACGAGCAGTACTTC
.	TRBV2	TRBJ2-7	TRBD1	CASGQGTNEQYF	TGTGCCAGTGGACAGGGGACTAACGAGCAGTACTTC
few	TRBV7-8	TRBJ2-2	TRBD1	CASSYPPGGTGAGELFF	TGTGCCAGCAGCTATCCACCCGGGGGGACAGGGGCCGGGGAGCTGTTTTTT
.	TRBV2	TRBJ1-5	TRBD1	CASSLQGYSNQPQHF	TGTGCCAGCAGCCTACAGGGGTATAGCAATCAGCCCCAGCATTTT
.	TRBV27	TRBJ1-5	TRBD1	CASSLGQASGPQHF	TGTGCCAGCAGTTTAGGACAGGCCTCAGGGCCCCAGCATTTT
.	TRBV29-1	TRBJ2-5	.	CSVERVQETQYF	TGCAGCGTTGAGAGGGTACAAGAGACCCAGTACTTC
.	TRBV7-9	TRBJ1-1	.	CASSAQGDLSEAFF	TGTGCCAGCAGCGCACAGGGAGACCTCTCTGAAGCTTTCTTT
.	TRBV25-1	TRBJ1-2	TRBD1	CASSDSTTGVYGYTF	TGTGCCAGCAGTGACTCAACTACAGGGGTCTATGGCTACACCTTC
.	TRBV9	TRBJ2-1	.	CASSPTTVPQAEQFF	TGTGCCAGCAGCCCGACGACCGTACCCCAGGCCGAGCAGTTCTTC
.	TRBV5-1	TRBJ2-7	.	CASSPTSRGIGEQYF	TGCGCCAGCAGCCCTACCTCCAGGGGCATCGGCGAGCAGTACTTC
.	TRBV5-4	TRBJ1-6	.	CASSLGGRGYNSPLHF	TGTGCCAGCAGCTTGGGGGGAAGGGGCTATAATTCACCCCTCCACTTT
.	TRBV5-1	TRBJ2-3	TRBD1	CASTGGTGVPDTQYF	TGCGCCAGCACCGGCGGGACAGGGGTCCCAGATACGCAGTATTTT
.	TRBV29-1	TRBJ1-3	.	CSVETGQRTSGNTIYF	TGCAGCGTTGAAACTGGACAGCGTACCTCTGGAAACACCATATATTTT
few	TRBV19	TRBJ2-6	.	CASSIPRSGANVLTF	TGTGCCAGTAGTATCCCCCGCTCTGGGGCCAACGTCCTGACTTTC
.	TRBV6-6	TRBJ2-3	.	CASSWDSSTDTQYF	TGTGCCAGCAGTTGGGACTCTAGCACAGATACGCAGTATTTT
few	TRBV7-2	TRBJ2-2	TRBD1	CASSQTLGQGTGELFF	TGTGCCAGCAGCCAAACTTTGGGACAGGGTACCGGGGAGCTGTTTTTT
.	TRBV28	TRBJ2-7	.	CASQIGQASSYEQYF	TGTGCCAGCCAAATCGGGCAGGCGAGCTCCTACGAGCAGTACTTC
.	TRBV18	TRBJ1-3	.	CASSPGGDSGNTIYF	TGTGCCAGCTCACCCGGGGGAGACTCTGGAAACACCATATATTTT
.	TRBV18	TRBJ1-2	.	CASSPSNYGYTF	TGTGCCAGCTCACCCAGTAACTATGGCTACACCTTC
.	TRBV7-2	TRBJ2-1	TRBD2	CASSLAGSGRGNEQFF	TGTGCCAGCAGCTTAGCAGGTAGCGGGAGGGGCAATGAGCAGTTCTTC
.	TRBV7-8	TRBJ1-1	.	CASSLVTGVNTEAFF	TGTGCCAGCAGCTTAGTAACCGGGGTGAACACTGAAGCTTTCTTT
few	TRBV14	TRBJ1-6	.	CASSQERVSPLHF	TGTGCCAGCAGCCAAGAGAGGGTTTCACCCCTCCACTTT
.	TRBV10-3	TRBJ1-1	.	CAITSGKNTEAFF	TGTGCCATCACTTCCGGGAAGAACACTGAAGCTTTCTTT
.	TRBV2	TRBJ1-2	.	CASIREADYGYTF	TGTGCCAGCATCCGGGAGGCGGACTATGGCTACACCTTC
.	TRBV29-1	TRBJ2-2	.	CSVVRTGELFF	TGCAGCGTTGTCAGGACCGGGGAGCTGTTTTTT
.	TRBV30	TRBJ2-7	TRBD2	CAWSVLTFGRYEQYF	TGTGCCTGGAGTGTACTGACCTTCGGGAGGTACGAGCAGTACTTC
.	TRBV29-1	TRBJ2-2	TRBD2	CSATSGVYTGELFF	TGCAGCGCGACTAGCGGGGTCTACACCGGGGAGCTGTTTTTT
.	TRBV7-8	TRBJ1-2	.	CASSDKTVNYGYTF	TGTGCCAGCAGCGATAAAACAGTAAACTATGGCTACACCTTC
.	TRBV7-8	TRBJ1-5	.	CASSFQGTGNQPQHF	TGTGCCAGCAGCTTCCAGGGTACCGGCAATCAGCCCCAGCATTTT
.	TRBV19	TRBJ2-5	TRBD2	CASSIATGGLQETQYF	TGTGCCAGTAGTATAGCGACGGGGGGGTTACAAGAGACCCAGTACTTC
.	TRBV12-5	TRBJ2-3	TRBD2	CASGPGGFPTDTQYF	TGTGCTAGTGGCCCCGGGGGGTTCCCCACAGATACGCAGTATTTT
few	TRBV10-3	TRBJ2-1	.	CAINTPAASYNEQFF	TGTGCCATCAATACACCAGCGGCATCCTACAATGAGCAGTTCTTC
.	TRBV9	TRBJ1-3	.	CASSTRTAIGNTIYF	TGTGCCAGCAGCACCCGGACAGCGATCGGAAACACCATATATTTT
.	TRBV19	TRBJ1-2	.	CASTLILNRDTIYYGYTF	TGTGCCAGTACCCTGATATTAAATCGGGACACCATTTACTATGGCTACACCTTC
.	TRBV19	TRBJ1-5	TRBD1	CASSIRDRPSGNQPQHF	TGTGCCAGTAGTATAAGGGACAGGCCATCTGGCAATCAGCCCCAGCATTTT
once	TRBV6-6	TRBJ1-5	.	CASSYPPRDSNQPQHF	TGTGCCAGCAGTTACCCCCCGAGGGATAGCAATCAGCCCCAGCATTTT
.	TRBV7-2	TRBJ1-5	.	CASSLSHGSTTQHF	TGTGCCAGCAGCTTGAGCCACGGTTCTACTACCCAGCATTTT
few	TRBV11-2	TRBJ2-7	TRBD2	CASHGLAGASYEQYF	TGTGCCAGCCATGGGCTAGCGGGGGCGTCCTACGAGCAGTACTTC
.	TRBV28	TRBJ2-5	TRBD2	CVSSSSGAGETQYF	TGTGTCAGCAGTTCTAGCGGGGCCGGGGAGACCCAGTACTTC
many	TRBV27	TRBJ1-1	.	CASRWKKGTEAFF	TGTGCCAGCAGGTGGAAAAAGGGCACTGAAGCTTTCTTT
few	TRBV10-1	TRBJ1-1	.	CASSESGGYGAFF	TGCGCCAGCAGTGAGTCAGGTGGCTACGGAGCTTTCTTT
once	TRBV11-2	TRBJ2-7	.	CASSLARSLSYEQYF	TGTGCCAGCAGCTTAGCTAGATCGCTGTCCTACGAGCAGTACTTC
many	TRBV15	TRBJ1-4	.	CATSRGGPRDLNEKLFF	TGTGCCACCAGCAGAGGGGGTCCCAGGGACCTTAATGAAAAACTGTTTTTT
.	TRBV27	TRBJ1-2	.	CASSLRNSANYGYTF	TGTGCCAGCAGTTTACGGAATTCAGCTAACTATGGCTACACCTTC
.	TRBV6-1	TRBJ2-2	.	CASSELANAGELFF	TGTGCCAGCAGTGAATTGGCCAACGCCGGGGAGCTGTTTTTT
.	TRBV28	TRBJ1-5	TRBD1	CASSLRGQGVSFSNQPQHF	TGTGCCAGCAGTTTGCGGGGGCAGGGGGTTTCCTTTAGCAATCAGCCCCAGCATTTT
.	TRBV19	TRBJ2-2	.	CASSIADSRAGELFF	TGTGCCAGTAGTATCGCGGACTCCCGCGCCGGGGAGCTGTTTTTT